This T cell receptor beta chain was found in a study of cytomegalovirus exposure and HLA in healthy donors. Study in general: A prior study identified 117 million unique TCR beta sequences from about 200 million T cells.

Notes on this clone: Its antigen is still unknown.

It was with 60 Vbeta and 13 Jbeta primers that the PCR ran. This table comes from immunoSEQ multiplex PCR, and its TCRdb copy is limited to in-frame clones, with some not included. This sample has 130,000 or so clones, with approximately 65% found just once. Overall study results and limits: Across donors, sequencing depth was assumed by presence/absence analyses to be roughly uniform. Most CMV-associated TCR beta chains were later found to appear HLA-restricted.

Sequenced sample: PBMCs. The TCR comes from a woman in her sixties in good health and CMV-seronegative.

The CDR3 nucleotides are TGCGCCAGCAGCCCGGGACTAGTCTCCTACAATGAGCAGTTCTTC. Amino acids: CASSPGLVSYNEQFF. V and J are TRBV4-3 and TRBJ2-1; the match to TRBD2 covers 8 bases. The V gene end was trimmed by 4 bases and the J gene end by 0 bases; junction bases not matched to a gene: 2. The germline CDR1 and CDR2 sequences are LGHNA and YSLEER. This CDR3 comprises 15 residues.